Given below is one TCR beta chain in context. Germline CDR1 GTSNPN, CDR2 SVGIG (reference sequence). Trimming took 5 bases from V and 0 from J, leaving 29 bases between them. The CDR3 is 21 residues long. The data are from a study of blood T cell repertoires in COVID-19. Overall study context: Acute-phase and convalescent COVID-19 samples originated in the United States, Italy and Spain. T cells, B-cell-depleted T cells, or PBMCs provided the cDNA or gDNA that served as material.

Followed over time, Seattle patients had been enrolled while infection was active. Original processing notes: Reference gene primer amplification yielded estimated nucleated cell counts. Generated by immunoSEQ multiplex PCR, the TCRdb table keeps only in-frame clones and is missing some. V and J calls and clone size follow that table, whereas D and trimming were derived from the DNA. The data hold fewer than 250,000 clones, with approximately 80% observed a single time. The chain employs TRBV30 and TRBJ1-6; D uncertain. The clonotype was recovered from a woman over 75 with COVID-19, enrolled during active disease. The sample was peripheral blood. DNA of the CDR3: TGTGCCTGGTCCTGCCCCCCTTCCGAGACACTTTTGAGCTCCTATAATTCACCCCTCCACTTT. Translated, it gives CAWSCPPSETLLSSYNSPLHF.